This passage covers 8 T cell receptor beta chains from one sample sequenced in a study of vaccination and CD4 T cells after COVID-19. The antigens of these receptors remain unknown. Treatment in this sample: roughly ten-day PBMC culture with coronavirus spike peptide pools or control peptides (ViraFEST assay). Once obtained from cultured CD4+ T cells, the DNA was sequenced using the Oncomine TCR Beta short-read assay. TCRdb independently ran MiXCR on the PCR reads; one entry per CDR3 protein. Among some 16,000 distinct CDR3 sequences, over 70% were seen once, and the ten largest hold 4.6%. Sequenced: CD4+ T cells from blood, cultured in vitro. The receptor source for this set is a human donor who had recovered from COVID-19.

V gene TRBV28 combines with J gene TRBJ1-1; TRBD1 aligns across 7 bases. This CDR3 has 14 residues. From germline, CDR1 is MDHEN and CDR2 SYDVKM. J gave up 0 bases and V 7 bases, and 5 bases lay outside the gene matches. The CDR3 nucleotides are TGTGCCAGCACAAAGACAGGGTTGAACACTGAAGCTTTCTTT. It encodes CASTKTGLNTEAFF.

This clonotype was seen only a few times. The V gene is TRBV2, the J gene TRBJ2-3; D gene ambiguous. In germline, CDR1 is SNHLY, CDR2 FYNNEI. This CDR3 spans 14 amino acids. The V and J ends lost 8 bases and 4 bases respectively, with 16 bases between them. The CDR3 reads CASQRTPSPDTQYF. The CDR3 nucleotides are TGTGCCAGCCAGAGGACGCCCAGCCCAGATACGCAGTATTTT.

CDR3 sequence reads: CATSVGSYGYTF. The CDR3 DNA reads as TGTGCCACCTCCGTTGGATCCTATGGCTACACCTTC. The V and J genes are TRBV24-1 and TRBJ1-2; no clear D gene. The CDR3 loop spans 12 amino acids. V lost 9 bases, J lost 4 bases, and 11 bases lay in between. In germline, CDR1 is KGHDR, CDR2 SFDVKD.

The J gene is TRBJ1-2, the V gene TRBV7-3; D possibly corresponds to TRBD1 (5 bases). V was trimmed by 3 bases and J by 5 bases, leaving 10 bases between them. CDR1 and CDR2 from the germline V gene are SGHTA and FQGTGA. The CDR3 length is 13 residues. CDR3: CASSLSRGYGYTF. The CDR3 bases are TGTGCCAGCAGCTTGTCGCGGGGGTATGGCTACACCTTC.

The rearrangement links TRBV6-1 to TRBJ2-2, with D maybe TRBD1 (5 bases). Trimming left V 6 bases short and J 4 bases short, with 15 bases between. CDR1 is MNHNS, CDR2 SASEGT, per germline. This CDR3 has 15 amino acids. The DNA of the CDR3 is TGTGCCAGCAGCCAAGTCCAGGGCACCACCGGGGAGCTGTTTTTT. Translated: CASSQVQGTTGELFF.

This chain connects TRBV20-1 to TRBJ2-3; TRBD2 might be the D (5 bases). V gave up 5 bases and J gave up 0 bases, with 12 bases separating them. The CDR3 is 14 amino acids. Germline V lookup: CDR1 DFQATT, CDR2 SNEGSKA (reference sequence). The CDR3 loop is CSAVATRSTDTQYF. For the CDR3, the DNA is TGCAGTGCTGTCGCTACTAGAAGCACAGATACGCAGTATTTT.

This clonotype was recorded a few times. The CDR3 protein is CATSGGQLNMVETQYF. DNA of the CDR3: TGTGCCACCAGTGGGGGACAGCTCAACATGGTGGAGACCCAGTACTTC. This chain links TRBV24-1 with TRBJ2-5, with 7 bases identical to TRBD1. The V gene end was trimmed by 5 bases and the J gene end by 5 bases; junction bases not matched to a gene: 13. The CDR3 consists of 16 residues. Germline V CDR1 and CDR2: KGHDR, SFDVKD.

The J gene is TRBJ1-2, the V gene TRBV20-1; unclear D gene. V was pared by 5 bases and J by 8 bases, with 21 bases between. Germline values: CDR1 DFQATT, CDR2 SNEGSKA (reference sequence). The CDR3 runs 14 residues. CDR3 bases: TGCAGTGCTCCCCGAGTGCTCCCCCCCGGGGGCTACACCTTC. Encoded protein: CSAPRVLPPGGYTF.